Given below is one TCR beta chain in context. Its antigen is unknown. This sample stems from a study of Tregs in tolerant kidney transplant recipients. Study-wide findings and caveats: Activated donor B cell expansion appeared to reveal the most relevant donor-specific TCRbeta repertoire. Few patients were studied, so findings need validation in larger groups. Biological reproducibility was not directly addressed in this study.

The CDR3 totals 15 residues. CDR1 is MGHRA, CDR2 YSYEKL, per germline. J gave up 3 bases and V 4 bases, and 8 bases lay outside the gene matches. Only in-frame clones appear in the TCRdb table, and some are missing; sequencing was by immunoSEQ multiplex PCR. The sample contains about 240,000 clones, approximately 83% of which appear only once. Unstimulated Tregs (CD4+CD25+CD127-) and CD4+CD25- non-Tregs were sorted from PBMCs. Sequencing input: CD4+ T cells from blood. The clonotype comes from a human donor in good health. V usage is TRBV4-1 and J usage is TRBJ1-2; TRBD1 matches 7 bases. This chain's CDR3 is CASSPTTGADYGYTF. CDR3 coding DNA: TGCGCCAGCAGCCCCACTACAGGGGCTGACTATGGCTACACCTTC.